The rows below give T cell receptor beta chains drawn from one sample of a study of blood T cell repertoires in COVID-19. The method was immunoSEQ multiplex PCR; TCRdb's version includes in-frame clones alone and lacks a portion of them. The sample contains 260,000 or so clones, about 80% of which appear only once. The sequenced material came from PBMCs or T cells enriched from blood (not recorded which). Every receptor here comes from a woman aged 40 to 50 who had been exposed to COVID-19. Both conserved end residues are part of each CDR3. D genes are given only for firm matches. A clone size is listed for some rows: how often the clone was seen (once, few, many), or a class if it is expanded.

d_call,v_call,clone_size,j_call,cdr3_aa,cdr3_nt
TRBD2,TRBV5-1,NA,TRBJ2-3,CASSPTSGGAADTQYF,TGCGCCAGCAGCCCGACTAGCGGGGGGGCAGCGGATACGCAGTATTTT
NA,TRBV5-1,many,TRBJ1-2,CASSLEVLQGEGYTF,TGCGCCAGCAGCTTGGAGGTACTACAGGGTGAGGGCTACACCTTC
TRBD2,TRBV5-1,NA,TRBJ2-3,CASSLGPSGEADTQYF,TGCGCCAGCAGCTTGGGACCTAGCGGGGAGGCAGATACGCAGTATTTT
NA,TRBV4-2,once,TRBJ2-7,CASSQDAGLYEQYF,TGTGCCAGCAGCCAAGACGCGGGGCTCTACGAGCAGTACTTC
NA,TRBV29-1,NA,TRBJ2-7,CSVAGINRDSEQYF,TGCAGCGTGGCGGGCATCAACAGGGATTCCGAGCAGTACTTC
TRBD1,TRBV5-1,NA,TRBJ2-2,CASSLDRGDTGELFF,TGCGCCAGCAGCTTGGACAGGGGAGACACCGGGGAGCTGTTTTTT
TRBD1,TRBV11-2,NA,TRBJ1-1,CASSSTGFMNTEAFF,TGTGCCAGCAGCTCGACAGGGTTCATGAACACTGAAGCTTTCTTT
NA,TRBV6-5,NA,TRBJ1-5,CASSISHNQPQHF,TGTGCCAGCAGCATCAGTCACAATCAGCCCCAGCATTTT
TRBD2,TRBV5-1,NA,TRBJ2-3,CASSLPSGSTDTQYF,TGCGCCAGCAGCTTGCCTAGCGGATCCACAGATACGCAGTATTTT
TRBD2,TRBV10-3,NA,TRBJ2-1,CAIRFSPGTGTSSYNEQFF,TGTGCCATCAGGTTCTCACCGGGTACCGGGACTAGTTCCTACAATGAGCAGTTCTTC
TRBD2,TRBV9,NA,TRBJ2-3,CASSTRTSGDGTDTQYF,TGTGCCAGCAGCACCCGGACTAGCGGGGATGGCACAGATACGCAGTATTTT
TRBD1,TRBV3-1/TRBV3-2,NA,TRBJ2-7,CASSQDPWGQPTGQYF,TGTGCCAGCAGCCAAGATCCATGGGGACAGCCTACGGGGCAGTACTTC
NA,TRBV3-1/TRBV3-2,NA,TRBJ1-4,CASSQEGRSEKLFF,TGTGCCAGCAGCCAAGAAGGGAGAAGCGAAAAACTGTTTTTT
NA,TRBV9,NA,TRBJ1-6,CASGGQGGLKNSPLHF,TGTGCCAGCGGCGGGCAGGGTGGATTGAAAAATTCACCCCTCCACTTT
TRBD1,TRBV4-1,NA,TRBJ1-5,CASSQGRGGGQPQHF,TGCGCCAGCAGCCAAGGGAGAGGGGGCGGTCAGCCCCAGCATTTT
TRBD1,TRBV9,NA,TRBJ2-7,CASSVAITGAPYEQYF,TGTGCCAGCAGCGTAGCGATTACAGGGGCCCCCTACGAGCAGTACTTC
TRBD1,TRBV4-3,NA,TRBJ1-1,CASSPLGQGAAEAFF,TGCGCCAGCAGCCCCCTCGGACAGGGGGCGGCTGAAGCTTTCTTT
NA,TRBV24-1,NA,TRBJ2-1,CATRGASGDYNEQFF,TGTGCCACCAGGGGGGCTAGCGGTGATTACAATGAGCAGTTCTTC
TRBD1,TRBV25-1,NA,TRBJ2-7,CASSDLGTVVNEQYF,TGTGCCAGCAGTGACCTCGGGACAGTTGTCAACGAGCAGTACTTC
NA,TRBV13,NA,TRBJ1-1,CASSLRGTEAFF,TGTGCCAGCAGCCTAAGGGGAACTGAAGCTTTCTTT